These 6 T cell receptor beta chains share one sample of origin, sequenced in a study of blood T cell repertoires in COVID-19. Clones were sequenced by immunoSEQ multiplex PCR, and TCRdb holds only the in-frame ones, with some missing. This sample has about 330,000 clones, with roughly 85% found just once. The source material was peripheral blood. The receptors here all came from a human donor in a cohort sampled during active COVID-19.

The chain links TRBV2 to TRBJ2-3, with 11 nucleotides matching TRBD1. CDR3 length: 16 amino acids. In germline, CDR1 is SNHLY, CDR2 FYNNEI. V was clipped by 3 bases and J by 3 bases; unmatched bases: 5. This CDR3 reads CASSDRGTGGTDTQYF. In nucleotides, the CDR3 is TGTGCCAGCAGTGATAGGGGGACAGGGGGGACAGATACGCAGTATTTT.

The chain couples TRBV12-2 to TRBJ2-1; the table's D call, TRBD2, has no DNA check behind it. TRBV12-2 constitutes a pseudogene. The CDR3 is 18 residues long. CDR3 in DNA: TGTGCAAGTCGCCACTCGGCGGGGGGTACCTTGTCCTACAATGAGCAGTTCTTC. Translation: CASRHSAGGTLSYNEQFF.

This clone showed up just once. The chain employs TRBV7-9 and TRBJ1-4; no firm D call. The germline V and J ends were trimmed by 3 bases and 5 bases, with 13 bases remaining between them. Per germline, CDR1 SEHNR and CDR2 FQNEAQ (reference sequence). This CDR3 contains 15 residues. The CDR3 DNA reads TGTGCCAGCAGCTTGAATCACAGAGAAAATGAAAAACTGTTTTTT. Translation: CASSLNHRENEKLFF.

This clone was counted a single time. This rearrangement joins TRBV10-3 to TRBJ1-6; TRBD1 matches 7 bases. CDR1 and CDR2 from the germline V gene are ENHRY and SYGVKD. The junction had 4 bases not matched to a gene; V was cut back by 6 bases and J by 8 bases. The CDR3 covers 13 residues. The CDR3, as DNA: TGTGCCATCAGGGGGACAGCGGATTCACCCCTCCACTTT. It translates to CAIRGTADSPLHF.

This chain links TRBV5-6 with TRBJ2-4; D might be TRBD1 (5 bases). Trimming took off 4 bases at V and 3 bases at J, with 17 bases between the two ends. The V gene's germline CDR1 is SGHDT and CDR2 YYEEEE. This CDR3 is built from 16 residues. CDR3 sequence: CASSDLGQGVKNIQYF. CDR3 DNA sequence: TGTGCCAGCAGCGACCTCGGGCAGGGTGTCAAAAACATTCAGTACTTC.

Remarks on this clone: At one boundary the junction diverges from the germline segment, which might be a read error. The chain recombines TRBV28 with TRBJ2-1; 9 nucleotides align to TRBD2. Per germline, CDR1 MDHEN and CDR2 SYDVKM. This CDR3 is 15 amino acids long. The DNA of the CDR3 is TGTGCCAGCAGGTTATATTTTAGCGGGGGCAATGAGCAGTTCTTC. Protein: CASRLYFSGGNEQFF.